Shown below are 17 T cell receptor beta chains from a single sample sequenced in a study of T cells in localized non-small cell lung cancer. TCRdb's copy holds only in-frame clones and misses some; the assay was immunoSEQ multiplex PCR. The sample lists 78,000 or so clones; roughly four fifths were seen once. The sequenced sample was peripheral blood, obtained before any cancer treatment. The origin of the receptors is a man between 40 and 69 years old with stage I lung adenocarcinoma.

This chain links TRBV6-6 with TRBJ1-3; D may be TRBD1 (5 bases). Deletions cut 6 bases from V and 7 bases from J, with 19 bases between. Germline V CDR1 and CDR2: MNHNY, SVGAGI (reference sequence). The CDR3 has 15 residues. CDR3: CASSQRGGLVNTIYF. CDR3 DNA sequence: TGTGCCAGCAGCCAACGGGGGGGTTTGGTCAACACCATATATTTT.

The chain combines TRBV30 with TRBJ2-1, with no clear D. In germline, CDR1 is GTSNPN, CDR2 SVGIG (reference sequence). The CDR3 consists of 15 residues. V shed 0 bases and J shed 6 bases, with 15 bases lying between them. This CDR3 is CAWSVGSPSLNEQFF. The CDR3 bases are TGTGCCTGGAGTGTGGGTAGCCCTAGTCTCAATGAGCAGTTCTTC.

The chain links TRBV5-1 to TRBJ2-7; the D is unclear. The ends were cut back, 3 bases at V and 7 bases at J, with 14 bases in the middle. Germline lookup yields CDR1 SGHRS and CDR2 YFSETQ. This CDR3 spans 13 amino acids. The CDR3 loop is CASSYDFLGEQYF. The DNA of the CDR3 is TGCGCCAGCAGCTACGACTTCCTCGGGGAGCAGTACTTC.

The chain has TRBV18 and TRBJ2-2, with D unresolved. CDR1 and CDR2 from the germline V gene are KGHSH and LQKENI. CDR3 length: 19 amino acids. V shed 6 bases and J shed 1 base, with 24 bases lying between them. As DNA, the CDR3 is TGTGCCAGCTCCCCTCAGCGTGGCACACGCCAGAAGAACACCGGGGAGCTGTTTTTT. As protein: CASSPQRGTRQKNTGELFF.

Here the CDR3 reads CASSYSPGPNEKLFF. In nucleotides, the CDR3 is TGTGCCAGCAGTTACTCGCCCGGACCGAATGAAAAACTGTTTTTT. The chain recombines TRBV6-5 with TRBJ1-4; D is undetermined. The CDR3 contains 15 residues. Germline CDR1 reads MNHEY; CDR2 reads SVGAGI. V lost 0 bases and J 5 bases, leaving 10 bases between the germline ends.

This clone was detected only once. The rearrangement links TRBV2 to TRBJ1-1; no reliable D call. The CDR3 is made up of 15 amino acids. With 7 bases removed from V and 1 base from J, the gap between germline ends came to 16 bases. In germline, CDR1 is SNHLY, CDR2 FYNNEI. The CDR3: CASTAQVTENTEAFF. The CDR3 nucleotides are TGTGCCAGCACGGCCCAGGTTACGGAGAACACTGAAGCTTTCTTT.

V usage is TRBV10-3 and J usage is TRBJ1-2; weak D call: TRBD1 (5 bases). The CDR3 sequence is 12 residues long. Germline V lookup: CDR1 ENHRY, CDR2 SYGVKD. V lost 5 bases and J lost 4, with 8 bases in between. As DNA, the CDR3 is TGTGCCATCAGTAGGGGTTCCTATGGCTACACCTTC. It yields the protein CAISRGSYGYTF.

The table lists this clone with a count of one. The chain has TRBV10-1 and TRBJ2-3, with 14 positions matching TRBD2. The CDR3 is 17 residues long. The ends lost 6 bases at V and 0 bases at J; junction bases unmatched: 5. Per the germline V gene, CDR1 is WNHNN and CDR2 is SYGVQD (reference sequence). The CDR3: CASSGTSGSGSTDTQYF. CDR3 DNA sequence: TGCGCCAGCAGCGGGACTAGCGGGAGCGGGAGCACAGATACGCAGTATTTT.

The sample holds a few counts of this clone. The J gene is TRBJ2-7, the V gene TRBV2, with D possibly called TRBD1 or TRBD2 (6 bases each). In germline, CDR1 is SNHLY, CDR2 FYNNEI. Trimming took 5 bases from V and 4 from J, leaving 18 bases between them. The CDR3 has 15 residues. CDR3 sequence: CASSLPEGVVYEQYF. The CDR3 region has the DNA TGTGCCAGCAGTCTCCCGGAGGGGGTTGTTTACGAGCAGTACTTC.

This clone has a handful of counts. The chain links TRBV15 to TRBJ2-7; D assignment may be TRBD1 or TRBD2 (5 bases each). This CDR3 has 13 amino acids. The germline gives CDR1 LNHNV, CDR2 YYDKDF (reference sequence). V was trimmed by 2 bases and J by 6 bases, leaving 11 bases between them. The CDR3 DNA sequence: TGTGCCACCAGCAGAAACGGGGCTATCGAGCAGTACTTC. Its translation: CATSRNGAIEQYF.

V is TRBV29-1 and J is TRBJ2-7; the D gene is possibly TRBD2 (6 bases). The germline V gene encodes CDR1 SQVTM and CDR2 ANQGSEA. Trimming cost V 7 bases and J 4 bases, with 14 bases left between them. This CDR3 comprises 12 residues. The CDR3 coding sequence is TGCAGCGGGAGGGACGGGCGGTACGAGCAGTACTTC. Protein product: CSGRDGRYEQYF.

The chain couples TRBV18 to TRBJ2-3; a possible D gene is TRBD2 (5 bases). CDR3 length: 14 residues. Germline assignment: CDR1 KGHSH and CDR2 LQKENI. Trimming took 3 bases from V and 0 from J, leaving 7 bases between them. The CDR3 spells CASSPGISTDTQYF. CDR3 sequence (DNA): TGTGCCAGCTCACCCGGGATTAGCACAGATACGCAGTATTTT.

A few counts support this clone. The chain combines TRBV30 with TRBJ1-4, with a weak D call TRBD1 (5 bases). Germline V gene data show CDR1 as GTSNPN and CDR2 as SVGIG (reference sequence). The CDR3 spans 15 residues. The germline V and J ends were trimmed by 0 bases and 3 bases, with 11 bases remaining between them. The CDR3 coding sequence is TGTGCCTGGAGTGTAGGCGGGGGTTCTAATGAAAAACTGTTTTTT. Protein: CAWSVGGGSNEKLFF. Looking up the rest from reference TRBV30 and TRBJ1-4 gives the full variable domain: SQTIHQWPATLVQPVGSPLSLECTVEGTSNPNLYWYRQAAGRGLQLLFYSVGIGQISSEVPQNLSASRPQDRQFILSSKKLLLSDSGFYLCAWSVGGGSNEKLFFGSGTQLSVL.

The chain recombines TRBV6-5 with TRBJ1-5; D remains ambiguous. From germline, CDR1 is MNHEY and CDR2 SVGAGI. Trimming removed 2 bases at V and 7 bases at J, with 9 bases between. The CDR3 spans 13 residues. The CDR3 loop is CASSYAVGQPQHF. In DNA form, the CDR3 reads TGTGCCAGCAGTTACGCCGTAGGGCAGCCCCAGCATTTT.

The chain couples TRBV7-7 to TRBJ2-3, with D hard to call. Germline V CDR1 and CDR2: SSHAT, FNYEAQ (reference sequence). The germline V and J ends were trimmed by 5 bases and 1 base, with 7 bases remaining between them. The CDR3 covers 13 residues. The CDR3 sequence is CASSPIGTDTQYF. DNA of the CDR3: TGTGCCAGCAGCCCTATAGGCACAGATACGCAGTATTTT.

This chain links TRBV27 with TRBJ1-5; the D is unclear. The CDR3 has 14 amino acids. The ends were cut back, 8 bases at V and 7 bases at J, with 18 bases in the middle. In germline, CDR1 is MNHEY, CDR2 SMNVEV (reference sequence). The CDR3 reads CASRPWAGAQPQHF. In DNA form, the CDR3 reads TGTGCCAGCCGTCCGTGGGCAGGCGCACAGCCCCAGCATTTT.

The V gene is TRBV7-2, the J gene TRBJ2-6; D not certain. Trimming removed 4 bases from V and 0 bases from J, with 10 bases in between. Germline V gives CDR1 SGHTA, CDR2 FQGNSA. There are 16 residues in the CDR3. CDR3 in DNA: TGTGCCAGCAGCTGGGCACTGACCTCTGGGGCCAACGTCCTGACTTTC. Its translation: CASSWALTSGANVLTF.